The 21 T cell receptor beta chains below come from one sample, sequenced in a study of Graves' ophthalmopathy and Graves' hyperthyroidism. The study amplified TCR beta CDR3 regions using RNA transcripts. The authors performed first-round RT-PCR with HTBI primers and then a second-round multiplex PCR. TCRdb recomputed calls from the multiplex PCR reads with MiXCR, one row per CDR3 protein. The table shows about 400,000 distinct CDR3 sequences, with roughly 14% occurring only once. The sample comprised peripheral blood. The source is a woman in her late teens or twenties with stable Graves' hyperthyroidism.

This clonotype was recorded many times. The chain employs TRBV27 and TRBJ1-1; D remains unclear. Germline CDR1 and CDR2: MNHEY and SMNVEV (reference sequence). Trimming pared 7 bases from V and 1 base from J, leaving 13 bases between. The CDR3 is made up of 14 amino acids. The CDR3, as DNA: TGTGCCAGCAATAAGAATCAGGCGAACACTGAAGCTTTCTTT. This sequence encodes CASNKNQANTEAFF.

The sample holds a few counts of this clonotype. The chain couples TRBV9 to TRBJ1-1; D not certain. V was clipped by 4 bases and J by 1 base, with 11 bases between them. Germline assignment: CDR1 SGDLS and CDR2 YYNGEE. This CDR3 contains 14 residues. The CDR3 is CASSKTGTNTEAFF. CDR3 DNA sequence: TGTGCCAGCAGCAAAACCGGCACGAACACTGAAGCTTTCTTT.

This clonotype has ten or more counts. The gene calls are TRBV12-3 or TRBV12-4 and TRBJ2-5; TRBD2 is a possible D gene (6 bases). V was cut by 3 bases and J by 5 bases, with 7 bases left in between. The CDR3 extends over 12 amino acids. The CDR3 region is CASSFRGETQYF. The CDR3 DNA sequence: TGTGCCAGCAGTTTCCGGGGGGAGACCCAGTACTTC.

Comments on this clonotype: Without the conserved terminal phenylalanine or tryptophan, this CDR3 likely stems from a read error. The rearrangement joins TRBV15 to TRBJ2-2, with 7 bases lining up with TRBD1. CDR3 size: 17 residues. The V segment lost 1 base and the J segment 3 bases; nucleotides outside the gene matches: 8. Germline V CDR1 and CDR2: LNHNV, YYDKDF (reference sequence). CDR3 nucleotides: TGTGCCACCAGCAGAGCCCGACAGGGCGCCGACACCGGGGAGCTGTTTTTG. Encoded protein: CATSRARQGADTGELFL.

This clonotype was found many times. CDR3 nucleotide sequence: TGTGCCAGCAGTCCCGACAGATTCACCGGGGAGCTGTTTTTT. Protein: CASSPDRFTGELFF. The V and J genes are TRBV2 and TRBJ2-2; possible D gene TRBD1, 5 bases. CDR3 length: 14 amino acids. Trimming took 5 bases from V and 4 from J, leaving 11 bases between them. Germline V gives CDR1 SNHLY, CDR2 FYNNEI.

The DNA of the CDR3 is TGTGCCAGCAGCCAAACAGGGATGCGGACCGGGGAGCTGTTTTTT. Amino acid sequence: CASSQTGMRTGELFF. J is TRBJ2-2 and V is TRBV12-3 or TRBV12-4; possibly TRBD1 for D (6 bases). Between the trimmed V and J ends, which lost 6 bases and 5 bases, there was a span of 16 bases. The CDR3 totals 15 residues.

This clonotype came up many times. The CDR3 nucleotides read TGTGCCAGCAGTCCCCCTACTAACTATGGCTACACCTTC. Translating gives CASSPPTNYGYTF. The rearrangement links TRBV6-1 to TRBJ1-2; D is ambiguous. The CDR3 length is 13 residues. V was shortened by 5 bases and J by 0 bases, with 7 bases between the two germline ends. The germline V gene has CDR1 MNHNS and CDR2 SASEGT.

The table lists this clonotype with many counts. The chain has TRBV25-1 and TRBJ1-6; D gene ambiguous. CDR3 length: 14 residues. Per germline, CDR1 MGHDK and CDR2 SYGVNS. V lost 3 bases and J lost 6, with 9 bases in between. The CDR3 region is CASSDGHANSPLHF. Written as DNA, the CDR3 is TGTGCCAGCAGTGATGGTCACGCTAATTCACCCCTCCACTTT.

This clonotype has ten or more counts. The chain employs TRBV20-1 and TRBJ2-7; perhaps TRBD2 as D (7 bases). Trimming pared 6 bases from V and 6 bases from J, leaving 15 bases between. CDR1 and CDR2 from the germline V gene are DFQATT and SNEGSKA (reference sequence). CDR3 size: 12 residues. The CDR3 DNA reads TGCAGTGCCCCATCGGGGGGCGTCGAGCAGTACTTC. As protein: CSAPSGGVEQYF.

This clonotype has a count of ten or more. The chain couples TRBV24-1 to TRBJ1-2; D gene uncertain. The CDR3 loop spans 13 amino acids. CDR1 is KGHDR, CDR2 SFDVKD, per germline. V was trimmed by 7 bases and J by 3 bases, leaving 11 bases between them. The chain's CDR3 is CATSIEGDYGYTF. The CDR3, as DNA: TGTGCCACCAGCATTGAGGGTGACTATGGCTACACCTTC.

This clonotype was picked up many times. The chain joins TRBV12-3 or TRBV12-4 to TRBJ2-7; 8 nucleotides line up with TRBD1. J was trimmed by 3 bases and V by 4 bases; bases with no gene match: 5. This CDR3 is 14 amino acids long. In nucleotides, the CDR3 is TGTGCCAGCAGTTCCCAGGGGGCGATCTACGAGCAGTACTTC. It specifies CASSSQGAIYEQYF.

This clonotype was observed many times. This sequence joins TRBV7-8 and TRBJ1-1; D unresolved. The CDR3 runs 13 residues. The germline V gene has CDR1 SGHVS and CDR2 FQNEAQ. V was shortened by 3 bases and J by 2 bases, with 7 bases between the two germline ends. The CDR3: CASSFSSNTEAFF. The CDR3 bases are TGTGCCAGCAGCTTTAGCAGTAACACTGAAGCTTTCTTT.

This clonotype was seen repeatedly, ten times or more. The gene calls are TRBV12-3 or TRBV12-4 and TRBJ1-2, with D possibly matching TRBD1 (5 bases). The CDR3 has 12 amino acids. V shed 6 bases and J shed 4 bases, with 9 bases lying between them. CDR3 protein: CASSRDFYGYTF. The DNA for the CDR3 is TGTGCCAGCAGCCGGGACTTCTATGGCTACACCTTC.

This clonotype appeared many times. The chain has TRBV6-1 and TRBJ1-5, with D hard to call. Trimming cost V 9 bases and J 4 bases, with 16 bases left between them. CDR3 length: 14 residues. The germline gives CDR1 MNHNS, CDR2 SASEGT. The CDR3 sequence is CASRLKGENQPQHF. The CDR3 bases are TGTGCCAGTAGGCTGAAGGGCGAGAATCAGCCCCAGCATTTT.

The CDR3 bases are TGTGCCATCAGTGACCCGGACAGGGCGTGGGCTGAAGCTTTCTTT. This sequence encodes CAISDPDRAWAEAFF. This chain uses TRBV10-3 with TRBJ1-1; 8 bases map to TRBD1. The germline V gene has CDR1 ENHRY and CDR2 SYGVKD. V shed 3 bases and J 6 bases; nucleotides not matched to a gene: 9. The length of the CDR3 is 15 residues.

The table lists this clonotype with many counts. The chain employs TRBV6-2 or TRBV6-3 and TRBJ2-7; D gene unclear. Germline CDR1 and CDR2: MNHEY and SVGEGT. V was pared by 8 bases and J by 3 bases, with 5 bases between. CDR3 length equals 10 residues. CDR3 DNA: TGTGCCAGCGGACGCTACGAGCAGTACTTC. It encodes CASGRYEQYF.

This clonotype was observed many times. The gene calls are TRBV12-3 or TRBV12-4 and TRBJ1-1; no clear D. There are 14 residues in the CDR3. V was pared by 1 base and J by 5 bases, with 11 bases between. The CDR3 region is CASSLDSRKTEAFF. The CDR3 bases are TGTGCCAGCAGTTTAGACAGCCGGAAGACTGAAGCTTTCTTT.

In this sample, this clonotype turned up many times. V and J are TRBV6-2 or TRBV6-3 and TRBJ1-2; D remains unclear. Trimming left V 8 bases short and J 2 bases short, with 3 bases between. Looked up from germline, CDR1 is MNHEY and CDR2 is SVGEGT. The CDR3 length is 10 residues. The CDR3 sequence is CASRNYGYTF. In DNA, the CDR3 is TGTGCCAGCCGGAACTATGGCTACACCTTC.

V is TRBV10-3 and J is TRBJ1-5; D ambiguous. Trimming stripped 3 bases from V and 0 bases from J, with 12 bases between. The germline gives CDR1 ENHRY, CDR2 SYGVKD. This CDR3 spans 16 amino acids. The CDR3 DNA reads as TGTGCCATCAGTGATGTGAGGCAGACTAGCAATCAGCCCCAGCATTTT. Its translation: CAISDVRQTSNQPQHF.

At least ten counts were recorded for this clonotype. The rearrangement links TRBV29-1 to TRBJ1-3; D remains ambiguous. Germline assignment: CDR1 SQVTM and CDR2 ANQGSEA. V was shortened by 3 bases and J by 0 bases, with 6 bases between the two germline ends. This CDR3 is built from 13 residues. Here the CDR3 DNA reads TGCAGCGTTGAGTTAGGCTCTGGAAACACCATATATTTT. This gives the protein CSVELGSGNTIYF.

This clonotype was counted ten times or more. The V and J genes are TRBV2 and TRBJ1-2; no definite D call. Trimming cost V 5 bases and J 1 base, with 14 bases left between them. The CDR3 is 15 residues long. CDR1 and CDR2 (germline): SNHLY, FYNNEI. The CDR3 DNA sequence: TGTGCCAGCAGTTTAGACAACGTCCTTAACTATGGCTACACCTTC. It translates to CASSLDNVLNYGYTF.